These 23 T cell receptor beta chains came from one sample sequenced in a study of blood T cell repertoires in COVID-19. The data were produced by immunoSEQ multiplex PCR, yet TCRdb's version contains in-frame clones alone and is incomplete. The table shows fewer than 350,000 clones, with around 88% occurring only once. The material sequenced was PBMCs or T cells enriched from blood (not recorded which). The source of these receptors is a woman in her thirties or forties who had recovered from COVID-19.

This clone turned up a few times. The rearrangement joins TRBV7-3 to TRBJ2-2; D is undetermined. From germline, CDR1 is SGHTA and CDR2 FQGTGA. V was shortened by 5 bases and J by 3 bases, with 13 bases between the two germline ends. The CDR3 loop spans 15 amino acids. The CDR3 coding sequence is TGTGCCAGCAGCCCAACCGACGGGTACACCGGGGAGCTGTTTTTT. Protein sequence: CASSPTDGYTGELFF. Filled out from reference TRBV7-3 and TRBJ2-2, the complete variable domain reads GAGVSQTPSNKVTEKGKYVELRCDPISGHTALYWYRQSLGQGPEFLIYFQGTGAADDSGLPNDRFFAVRPEGSVSTLKIQRTERGDSAVYLCASSPTDGYTGELFFGEGSRLTVL.

The chain links TRBV15 to TRBJ2-7; 9 nucleotides agree with TRBD2. From germline, CDR1 is LNHNV and CDR2 YYDKDF (reference sequence). Losses at the gene ends were 0 bases for V and 6 bases for J; bases not matched to a gene: 9. The CDR3 loop spans 16 amino acids. The CDR3 is CATSRDLPREGSEQYF. The CDR3 DNA follows: TGTGCCACCAGCAGAGATCTCCCGCGGGAGGGGTCCGAGCAGTACTTC.

The chain has TRBV15 and TRBJ1-2; possible D gene TRBD1, 5 bases. Looked up from germline, CDR1 is LNHNV and CDR2 is YYDKDF (reference sequence). The CDR3 spans 15 residues. Trimming pared 1 base from V and 4 bases from J, leaving 13 bases between. CDR3 loop: CATSRAQGFFYGYTF. The CDR3 coding sequence is TGTGCCACCAGCAGAGCTCAGGGTTTTTTCTATGGCTACACCTTC.

The V gene is TRBV7-9, the J gene TRBJ1-1; 7 positions match TRBD1. The germline gives CDR1 SEHNR, CDR2 FQNEAQ (reference sequence). V was pared by 8 bases and J by 2 bases, with 5 bases of the junction left unmatched. The CDR3 covers 13 residues. The CDR3 sequence: CASSWTGNTEAFF. DNA of the CDR3: TGTGCCAGCTCCTGGACAGGAAACACTGAAGCTTTCTTT.

V is TRBV28 and J is TRBJ2-2; possible D gene TRBD1, 6 bases. This CDR3 is 15 amino acids long. The germline V gene encodes CDR1 MDHEN and CDR2 SYDVKM. V was pared by 2 bases and J by 4 bases, with 11 bases between. CDR3 amino acids: CASSLGQPITGELFF. The CDR3 DNA is TGTGCCAGCAGTTTAGGACAGCCCATCACCGGGGAGCTGTTTTTT. Full variable domain (outside the CDR3, taken from reference TRBV28 and TRBJ2-2): DVKVTQSSRYLVKRTGEKVFLECVQDMDHENMFWYRQDPGLGLRLIYFSYDVKMKEKGDIPEGYSVSREKKERFSLILESASTNQTSMYLCASSLGQPITGELFFGEGSRLTVL.

The V call is TRBV9, the J call TRBJ2-3, with 9 bases lining up with TRBD1. V shed 4 bases, J shed 2 bases, and the junction held 5 bases outside the gene matches. Germline CDR1 is SGDLS and CDR2 is YYNGEE. This CDR3 has 15 amino acids. In nucleotides, the CDR3 is TGTGCCAGCAGCCCCAGGACAGGGGACACAGATACGCAGTATTTT. This codes for CASSPRTGDTDTQYF.

The chain has TRBV7-6 and TRBJ2-5; 9 bases are shared with TRBD2. V trimming: 2 bases; J trimming: 6 bases; junction bases outside the gene matches: 7. Germline CDR1 reads SGHVS; CDR2 reads FNYEAQ. The CDR3 sequence is 15 residues long. The CDR3 coding sequence is TGTGCCAGCAGCTTAAGTAGCGGGAGTGGGAAGACCCAGTACTTC. It codes for CASSLSSGSGKTQYF.

The chain couples TRBV6-5 to TRBJ2-3; TRBD2 agrees at 7 bases. Germline V CDR1 and CDR2: MNHEY, SVGAGI. This CDR3 is built from 14 residues. V lost 8 bases, J lost 3 bases, and 8 bases stayed unmatched. In nucleotides, the CDR3 is TGTGCCAGCCTGACTAGCCGTACGACAGATACGCAGTATTTT. This codes for CASLTSRTTDTQYF.

This clone was observed a single time. The chain carries TRBV28 and TRBJ1-3; D perhaps matches TRBD1 (5 bases). From germline, CDR1 is MDHEN and CDR2 SYDVKM. This CDR3 spans 15 amino acids. Trimming removed 2 bases from V and 0 bases from J, with 8 bases in between. The CDR3 here is CASSLTGLSGNTIYF. CDR3 DNA sequence: TGTGCCAGCAGTTTAACAGGCCTCTCTGGAAACACCATATATTTT.

This chain joins TRBV5-4 and TRBJ2-3; 7 nucleotides agree with TRBD1. The V gene's germline CDR1 is SGHNT and CDR2 YYREEE (reference sequence). Trimming removed 3 bases from V and 1 base from J; junction bases left unmatched: 5. The CDR3 is 15 residues long. The CDR3 region is CASSSGTVGTDTQYF. DNA of the CDR3: TGTGCCAGCAGCTCCGGGACAGTTGGCACAGATACGCAGTATTTT.

In this sample, this clone turned up many times. This CDR3 is CASSLVAGISSYNEQFF. The CDR3 coding sequence is TGTGCCAGCAGCTTAGTAGCGGGAATAAGCTCCTACAATGAGCAGTTCTTC. V and J are TRBV7-2 and TRBJ2-1, with TRBD2 matching 8 bases. Germline CDR1 and CDR2: SGHTA and FQGNSA. V lost 1 base, J lost 0 bases, and 5 bases stayed unmatched. This CDR3 is 17 amino acids long. Supplemented by reference TRBV7-2 and TRBJ2-1, the full variable domain reads GAGVSQSPSNKVTEKGKDVELRCDPISGHTALYWYRQSLGQGLEFLIYFQGNSAPDKSGLPSDRFSAERTGGSVSTLTIQRTQQEDSAVYLCASSLVAGISSYNEQFFGPGTRLTVL.

The rearrangement joins TRBV19 to TRBJ1-4; D not resolved. Trimming cost V 5 bases and J 5 bases, with 15 bases left between them. The germline V gene encodes CDR1 LNHDA and CDR2 SQIVND (reference sequence). The CDR3 covers 15 residues. The CDR3 reads CASSSPSTSNEKLFF. CDR3 sequence (DNA): TGTGCCAGTAGTTCCCCCAGTACCTCAAATGAAAAACTGTTTTTT.

This chain joins TRBV19 and TRBJ2-7, with a weak D call TRBD1 (6 bases). CDR1 and CDR2 from the germline V gene are LNHDA and SQIVND (reference sequence). The length of the CDR3 is 14 residues. V was shortened by 7 bases and J by 5 bases, with 18 bases between the two germline ends. The CDR3 bases are TGTGCCAGTACCGATCAGGGGAGTAGCGACGAGCAGTACTTC. As protein: CASTDQGSSDEQYF.

The rearrangement uses TRBV18 and TRBJ1-3; D possibly corresponds to TRBD1 (5 bases). CDR1 and CDR2 from the germline V gene are KGHSH and LQKENI. V lost 2 bases and J lost 0, with 14 bases in between. CDR3 size: 17 residues. The CDR3: CASSPSSTGNSGNTIYF. In DNA form, the CDR3 reads TGTGCCAGCTCACCATCGTCCACAGGAAACTCTGGAAACACCATATATTTT. The full variable domain, its missing parts supplied by reference TRBV18 and TRBJ1-3, is NAGVMQNPRHLVRRRGQEARLRCSPMKGHSHVYWYRQLPEEGLKFMVYLQKENIIDESGMPKERFSAEFPKEGPSILRIQQVVRGDSAAYFCASSPSSTGNSGNTIYFGEGSWLTVV.

This chain's CDR3 is CASSLPGTSGSTDTQYF. In DNA, the CDR3 is TGCGCCAGCAGCTTACCGGGGACTAGCGGCAGCACAGATACGCAGTATTTT. The rearrangement uses TRBV5-1 and TRBJ2-3; 11 nucleotides agree with TRBD2. The length of the CDR3 is 17 residues. Trimming cost V 2 bases and J 0 bases; bases outside gene matches: 5. Germline CDR1 SGHRS, CDR2 YFSETQ. Based on the CDR3 plus reference TRBV5-1 and TRBJ2-3, the full variable domain is KAGVTQTPRYLIKTRGQQVTLSCSPISGHRSVSWYQQTPGQGLQFLFEYFSETQRNKGNFPGRFSGRQFSNSRSEMNVSTLELGDSALYLCASSLPGTSGSTDTQYFGPGTRLTVL.

This clone was found a few times. The V and J genes are TRBV5-4 and TRBJ1-2, with a tentative D call TRBD1 (6 bases). The V and J ends lost 2 bases and 0 bases respectively, with 17 bases between them. The CDR3 spans 17 residues. CDR1 and CDR2 from the germline V gene are SGHNT and YYREEE (reference sequence). The CDR3 protein is CASSFDTGLVANYGYTF. The CDR3 nucleotides read TGTGCCAGCAGCTTCGATACAGGGCTCGTCGCTAACTATGGCTACACCTTC.

The chain carries TRBV12-5 and TRBJ1-1; D remains ambiguous. V was trimmed by 6 bases and J by 1 base, leaving 15 bases between them. The CDR3 is 15 residues long. CDR1 is LGHNT and CDR2 is FRNRAP in the germline V gene. The DNA for the CDR3 is TGTGCTAGTGGCTACGGCGGGTCTTCGAACACTGAAGCTTTCTTT. Translation: CASGYGGSSNTEAFF.

The V gene is TRBV4-2, the J gene TRBJ1-6, with 9 bases identical to TRBD1. With V trimmed by 4 bases and J by 15 bases, 13 bases remained unmatched. This CDR3 comprises 15 residues. Germline V gene lookup returns CDR1 LGHNA and CDR2 YNFKEQ. In DNA form, the CDR3 reads TGTGCCAGCAGCCCGGAAGGGACAGGGCGGCAATTCCTCCACTTT. Its protein product is CASSPEGTGRQFLHF.

This sequence joins TRBV2 and TRBJ2-7; 11 bases are a match to TRBD2. Germline loops: CDR1 SNHLY, CDR2 FYNNEI. V was clipped by 1 base and J by 5 bases; unmatched bases: 4. This CDR3 is 15 amino acids long. The DNA for the CDR3 is TGTGCCAGCAGTGAAGGACTAGCGGGACGGAACGAGCAGTACTTC. This codes for CASSEGLAGRNEQYF.

The CDR3 protein is CAGRGGGNQPQHF. The CDR3 region has the DNA TGCGCCGGTCGAGGGGGTGGCAATCAGCCCCAGCATTTT. The genes are TRBV23-1 and TRBJ1-5; TRBD1 might be the D (6 bases). TRBV23-1 is reported as an ORF; its role is uncertain. V lost 11 bases and J lost 2, with 13 bases in between. This CDR3 has 13 amino acids.

The rearrangement links TRBV28 to TRBJ2-7; 13 bases are shared with TRBD2. From germline, CDR1 is MDHEN and CDR2 SYDVKM. CDR3 length: 24 amino acids. Losses at the gene ends were 0 bases for V and 3 bases for J; bases not matched to a gene: 26. CDR3 amino acids: CASSLCSNKPRTGTSGACSYEQYF. CDR3 DNA sequence: TGTGCCAGCAGTTTATGTTCAAATAAACCACGAACCGGGACTAGCGGGGCGTGTAGCTACGAGCAGTACTTC.

V is TRBV19 and J is TRBJ1-1; the match to TRBD1 covers 8 bases. Germline CDR1 is LNHDA and CDR2 is SQIVND (reference sequence). The CDR3 runs 17 residues. With 5 bases clipped from V and 1 base from J, the junction kept 12 bases outside the gene matches. CDR3 in amino acids: CASSFQMTTGENTEAFF. The CDR3 DNA reads as TGTGCCAGTAGTTTCCAAATGACGACAGGGGAGAACACTGAAGCTTTCTTT.

The chain couples TRBV28 to TRBJ2-3, with a possible D match to TRBD2 (6 bases). V lost 8 bases and J 5 bases, leaving 17 bases between the germline ends. Germline lookup yields CDR1 MDHEN and CDR2 SYDVKM. The length of the CDR3 is 14 residues. Here the CDR3 reads CASSRRGAGDTQYF. The CDR3 DNA follows: TGTGCCAGCTCAAGGAGGGGAGCGGGAGATACGCAGTATTTT. Full variable domain (missing parts from reference TRBV28 and TRBJ2-3): DVKVTQSSRYLVKRTGEKVFLECVQDMDHENMFWYRQDPGLGLRLIYFSYDVKMKEKGDIPEGYSVSREKKERFSLILESASTNQTSMYLCASSRRGAGDTQYFGPGTRLTVL.